This T cell receptor beta chain is from a study of blood T cell repertoires in COVID-19 (dated by TCRdb to 2018 to 2021). Background on the whole study: Samples from collaborators originated in the United States, Italy and Spain and spanned both the acute and convalescent phases of COVID-19. A de-identified subject ID, COVID-19 status, age in years and sex were almost always included in the sample metadata. HLA class I and class II types, where available, came from metadata supplied by the sample provider rather than from assay-based typing. Subjects who had been exposed to COVID-19, were actively infected with it, or had recovered from it provided the deeply sampled blood TCRbeta repertoires that made up the dataset. A freely available public database, intended as a resource for researchers studying the immune response to SARS-CoV-2, is where the repertoires were released. Samples came from the ongoing ImmuneRACE study (first 160 participants) plus 1,254 subjects from 6 global collaborators. The material from the prospective study consisted of cDNA or gDNA derived from T cells, B-cell-depleted T cells, or PBMCs.

Whole blood was collected in K2EDTA tubes by collaborating institutions according to the institutions' own protocols. Collaborator samples were shipped for TCRbeta analysis as frozen whole blood, isolated PBMCs, or DNA extracted from either sample type. Findings and caveats that apply to the study as a whole: How much clinical and demographic metadata was included differed by source and by participant, and the metadata was provided uncurated.

TCRbeta CDR3 regions were amplified from genomic DNA by means of the immunoSEQ Assay, a bias-controlled multiplex PCR. The original pipeline was this. Within the assay, amplification of reference gene primers was used to estimate how many nucleated cells each sample contained. To quantify the absolute abundance of each unique TCRbeta CDR3 rearrangement, sequence reads were collapsed and filtered. For each sample, productive Simpson clonality was calculated as the square root of Simpson's diversity index across productive rearrangements. Sourced from immuneACCESS, this table was stored by TCRdb with only in-frame sequences that have V and J called. A share of the clones is absent; for the studies checked, an unresolved V gene accounts for under half, and the remainder has no known explanation. D and trimming were read from the DNA, whereas the V and J calls and clone size are those reported in that table. Recorded for this sample are roughly 240,000 clones; roughly four fifths of them occurred a single time. The top ten constitute under 2% of the sample.

About this clone: Its antigen is not yet known. The input lacks base qualities; no much larger clone sits a single base away.

V is pared back by 3 bases and J by 5 bases, with 16 bases lying between the germline termini. CDR1 LGHDT and CDR2 YNNKEL were looked up in the germline V gene (reference sequence). From its cysteine to its phenylalanine, the CDR3 spans 15 amino acids. The read is trimmed to its CDR3 DNA, 45 bases read in frame from base 1. The sequenced sample consisted of peripheral blood. The chain joins TRBV3-1 (or the pseudogene TRBV3-2) to TRBJ2-5, and TRBD1 may be the D gene, going by 5 matching bases. The TCR originated in a woman older than 75 with acute or convalescent COVID-19. The DNA sequence is TGTGCCAGCAGCCAGACAGTTAGTTTCTCGGAGACCCAGTACTTC. Translation gives CASSQTVSFSETQYF.